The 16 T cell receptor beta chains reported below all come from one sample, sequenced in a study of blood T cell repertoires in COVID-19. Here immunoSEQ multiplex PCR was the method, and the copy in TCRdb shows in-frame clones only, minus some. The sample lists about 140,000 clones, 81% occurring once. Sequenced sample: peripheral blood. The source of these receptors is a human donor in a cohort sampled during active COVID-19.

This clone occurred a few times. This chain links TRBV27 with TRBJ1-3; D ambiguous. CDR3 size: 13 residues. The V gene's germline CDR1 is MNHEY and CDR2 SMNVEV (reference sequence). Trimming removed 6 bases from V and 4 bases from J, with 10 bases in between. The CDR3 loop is CASREGGGNTIYF. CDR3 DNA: TGTGCCAGCAGAGAGGGAGGGGGAAACACCATATATTTT.

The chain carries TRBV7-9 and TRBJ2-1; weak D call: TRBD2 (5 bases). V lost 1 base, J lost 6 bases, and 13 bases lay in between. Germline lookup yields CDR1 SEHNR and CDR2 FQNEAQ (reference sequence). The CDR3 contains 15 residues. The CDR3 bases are TGTGCCAGCAGCTTAGTAACCGGAGGAGGCAATGAGCAGTTCTTC. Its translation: CASSLVTGGGNEQFF.

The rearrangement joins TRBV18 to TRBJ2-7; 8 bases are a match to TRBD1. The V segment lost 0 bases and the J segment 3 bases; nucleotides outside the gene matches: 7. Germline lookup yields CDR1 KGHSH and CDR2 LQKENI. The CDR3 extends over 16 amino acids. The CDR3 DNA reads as TGTGCCAGCTCACCACCAGTGCAGGGACAGGACTACGAGCAGTACTTC. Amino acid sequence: CASSPPVQGQDYEQYF.

CDR3 region: CASSSDRGLGSQYF. DNA of the CDR3: TGTGCCAGCAGTTCGGATAGGGGGCTTGGGTCCCAGTACTTC. This chain joins TRBV6-2 or TRBV6-3 and TRBJ2-5; 7 bases agree with TRBD1. The CDR3 totals 14 residues. Germline assignment: CDR1 MNHEY and CDR2 SVGEGT. The J segment lost 9 bases and the V segment lost 4 bases, leaving 11 bases of the junction unmatched.

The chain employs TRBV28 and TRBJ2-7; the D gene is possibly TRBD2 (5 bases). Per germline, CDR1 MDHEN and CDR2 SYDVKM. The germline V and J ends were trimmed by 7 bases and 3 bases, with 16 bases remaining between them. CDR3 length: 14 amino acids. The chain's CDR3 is CASNPADSFYEQYF. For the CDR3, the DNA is TGTGCCAGCAACCCCGCGGACTCCTTCTACGAGCAGTACTTC.

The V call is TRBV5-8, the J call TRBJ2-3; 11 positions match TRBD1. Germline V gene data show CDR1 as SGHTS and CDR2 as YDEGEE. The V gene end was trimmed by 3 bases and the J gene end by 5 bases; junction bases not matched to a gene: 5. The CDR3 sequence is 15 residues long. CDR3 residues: CASSYWDRGIDTQYF. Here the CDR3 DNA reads TGTGCCAGCAGCTACTGGGACAGGGGGATAGATACGCAGTATTTT.

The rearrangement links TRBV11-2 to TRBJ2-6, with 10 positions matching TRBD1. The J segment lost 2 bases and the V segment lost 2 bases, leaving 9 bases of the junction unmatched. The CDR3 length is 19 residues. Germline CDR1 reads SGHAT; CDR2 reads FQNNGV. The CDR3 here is CASSLNPGTGETGANVLTF. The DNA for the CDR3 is TGTGCCAGCAGCTTAAACCCCGGGACAGGGGAAACTGGGGCCAACGTCCTGACTTTC.

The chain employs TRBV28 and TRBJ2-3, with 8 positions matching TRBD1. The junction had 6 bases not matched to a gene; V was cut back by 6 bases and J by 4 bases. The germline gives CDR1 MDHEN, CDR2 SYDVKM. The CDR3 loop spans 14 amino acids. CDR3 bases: TGTGCCAGCAGCCTGACAGGGGAGGCAGATACGCAGTATTTT. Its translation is CASSLTGEADTQYF.

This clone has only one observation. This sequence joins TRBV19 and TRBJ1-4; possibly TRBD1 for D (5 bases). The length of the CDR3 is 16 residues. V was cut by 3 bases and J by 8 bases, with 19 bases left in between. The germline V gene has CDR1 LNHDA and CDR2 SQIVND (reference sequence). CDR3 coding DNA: TGTGCCAGTAGTATCCACGTCGGGCAGGGTTGGGAAAAACTGTTTTTT. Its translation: CASSIHVGQGWEKLFF.

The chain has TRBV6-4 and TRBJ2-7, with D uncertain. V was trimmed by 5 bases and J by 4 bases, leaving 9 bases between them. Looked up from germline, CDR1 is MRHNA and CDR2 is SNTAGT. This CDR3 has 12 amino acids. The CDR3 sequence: CASSPELYEQYF. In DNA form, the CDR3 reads TGTGCCAGCAGTCCCGAGCTTTACGAGCAGTACTTC.

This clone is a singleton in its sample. CDR3 protein: CASSGGQDTDTQYF. In nucleotides, the CDR3 is TGTGCCAGTAGTGGCGGACAGGACACAGATACGCAGTATTTT. The chain links TRBV19 to TRBJ2-3; 7 bases are a match to TRBD1. The CDR3 consists of 14 residues. V shed 5 bases, J shed 2 bases, and the junction held 4 bases outside the gene matches. Looked up from germline, CDR1 is LNHDA and CDR2 is SQIVND (reference sequence).

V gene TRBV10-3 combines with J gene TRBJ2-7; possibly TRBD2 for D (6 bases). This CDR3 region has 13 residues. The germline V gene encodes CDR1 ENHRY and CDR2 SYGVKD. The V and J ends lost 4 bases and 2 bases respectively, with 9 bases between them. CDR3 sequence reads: CAISGGVTYEQYF. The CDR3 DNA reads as TGTGCCATCAGTGGGGGGGTTACCTACGAGCAGTACTTC.

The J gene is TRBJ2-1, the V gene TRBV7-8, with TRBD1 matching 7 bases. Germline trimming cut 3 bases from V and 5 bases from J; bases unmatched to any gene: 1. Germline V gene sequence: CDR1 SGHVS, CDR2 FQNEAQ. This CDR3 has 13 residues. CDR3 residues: CASSFDRDNEQFF. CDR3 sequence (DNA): TGTGCCAGCAGCTTCGACAGGGACAATGAGCAGTTCTTC.

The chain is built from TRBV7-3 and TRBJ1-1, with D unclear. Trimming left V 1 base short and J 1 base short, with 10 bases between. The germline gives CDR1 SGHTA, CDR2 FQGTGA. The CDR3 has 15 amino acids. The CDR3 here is CASSLMGRPNTEAFF. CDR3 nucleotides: TGTGCCAGCAGCTTAATGGGCAGACCGAACACTGAAGCTTTCTTT. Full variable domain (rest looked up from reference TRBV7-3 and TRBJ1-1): GAGVSQTPSNKVTEKGKYVELRCDPISGHTALYWYRQSLGQGPEFLIYFQGTGAADDSGLPNDRFFAVRPEGSVSTLKIQRTERGDSAVYLCASSLMGRPNTEAFFGQGTRLTVV.

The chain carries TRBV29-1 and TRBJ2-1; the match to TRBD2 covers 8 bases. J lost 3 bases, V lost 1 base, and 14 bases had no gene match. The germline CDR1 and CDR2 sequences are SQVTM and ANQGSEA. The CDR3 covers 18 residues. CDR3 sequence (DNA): TGCAGCGTTGAAGCCGTGGGTCGTCGGGAGGGGGTCTACAATGAGCAGTTCTTC. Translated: CSVEAVGRREGVYNEQFF.

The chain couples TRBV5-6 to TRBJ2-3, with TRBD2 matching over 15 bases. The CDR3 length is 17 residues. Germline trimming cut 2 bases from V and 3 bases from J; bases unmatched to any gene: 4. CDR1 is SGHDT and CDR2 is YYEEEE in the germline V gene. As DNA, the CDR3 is TGTGCCAGCAGCTTCAGGACTAGCGGGAGGGCTACAGATACGCAGTATTTT. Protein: CASSFRTSGRATDTQYF.